Following are 22 T cell receptor beta chains from one sample sequenced in a study of beta chain features in type 1 diabetes. The entirety of the isolated RNA underwent reverse transcription, so expressed TCRB transcripts were sequenced. Data came from immunoSEQ multiplex PCR; TCRdb stores just in-frame clones and leaves some out. This sample yields hundreds of thousands of clones, of which 12% to 15% are seen a single time; approximately 6.7% belongs to the top ten. Sample: central memory CD4+ T cells from blood. These receptors were taken from a man aged 30 to 45 in good health.

About this clone: The conserved closing phenylalanine or tryptophan is absent in this CDR3, likely reflecting a read error. The rearrangement uses TRBV7-4 and TRBJ2-7, with 7 bases aligning to TRBD2. The CDR3 spans 15 residues. CDR1 is SGHVT and CDR2 is SQSDAQ in the germline V gene. After removal of 4 bases from V and 2 bases from J, the junction contained 8 bases not matched to a gene. The CDR3 DNA reads TGTGCCAGCAGCTCCCGGGAGGTAAAAACCTACGAGCAGTACCTC. Encoded protein: CASSSREVKTYEQYL.

The chain employs TRBV30 and TRBJ2-4, with unresolved D. CDR3 length: 13 amino acids. Germline V gene sequence: CDR1 GTSNPN, CDR2 SVGIG (reference sequence). V was trimmed by 4 bases and J by 0 bases, leaving 7 bases between them. CDR3 DNA sequence: TGTGCCTGGACGGCGGTAGCCAAAAACATTCAGTACTTC. The encoded protein is CAWTAVAKNIQYF.

V gene TRBV7-2 combines with J gene TRBJ2-1; 12 bases agree with TRBD2. CDR1 and CDR2 (germline): SGHTA, FQGNSA. The CDR3 consists of 14 residues. J was trimmed by 9 bases and V by 5 bases; bases with no gene match: 5. The CDR3 loop is CASSLLAGGAEQFF. Here the CDR3 DNA reads TGTGCCAGCAGCCTGCTAGCGGGAGGGGCTGAGCAGTTCTTC.

The V and J genes are TRBV7-2 and TRBJ1-1; unclear D gene. From germline, CDR1 is SGHTA and CDR2 FQGNSA. The CDR3 length is 14 residues. The V end lost 3 bases, the J end lost 4 bases, and 12 bases lay between the germline ends. DNA for the CDR3: TGTGCCAGCAGCTTTGGGGTTTCTTTCACTGAAGCTTTCTTT. Its protein is CASSFGVSFTEAFF.

In its sample, this clone was seen a few times. V usage is TRBV18 and J usage is TRBJ2-3, with D perhaps matching TRBD2 (7 bases). This CDR3 is built from 15 residues. Germline values: CDR1 KGHSH, CDR2 LQKENI. V lost 2 bases and J lost 5, with 14 bases in between. The CDR3 sequence: CASSPNGGPRDTQYF. The CDR3, as DNA: TGTGCCAGCTCACCAAACGGGGGGCCCAGAGATACGCAGTATTTT. Full variable domain (rest looked up from reference TRBV18 and TRBJ2-3): NAGVMQNPRHLVRRRGQEARLRCSPMKGHSHVYWYRQLPEEGLKFMVYLQKENIIDESGMPKERFSAEFPKEGPSILRIQQVVRGDSAAYFCASSPNGGPRDTQYFGPGTRLTVL.

V and J are TRBV5-6 and TRBJ1-2; D may be TRBD1 (6 bases). This CDR3 region has 12 residues. CDR1 is SGHDT, CDR2 YYEEEE, per germline. V was shortened by 3 bases and J by 8 bases, with 11 bases between the two germline ends. CDR3 region: CASSSPGVGYTF. The CDR3 bases are TGTGCCAGCAGCTCCCCAGGGGTAGGCTACACCTTC.

This clone appeared a few times. Other DNA variants within this sample encode the same CDR3. The chain couples TRBV19 to TRBJ2-1, with 12 bases fitting TRBD2. CDR3 length: 16 residues. The trim removed 4 bases at V and 4 bases at J, leaving 5 bases unmatched. Germline CDR1 is LNHDA and CDR2 is SQIVND (reference sequence). The CDR3 here is CASSSRGTSGYNEQFF. DNA for the CDR3: TGTGCCAGTAGTAGCCGGGGGACTAGCGGGTACAATGAGCAGTTCTTC.

This clone was counted a few times. This chain uses TRBV9 with TRBJ1-3; D ambiguous. V shed 4 bases and J shed 4 bases, with 15 bases lying between them. This CDR3 is built from 15 residues. Germline-derived CDR1 and CDR2 are SGDLS and YYNGEE. In DNA, the CDR3 is TGTGCCAGCAGCTCACTTGGGTTTACGGGAAACACCATATATTTT. Its protein product is CASSSLGFTGNTIYF.

The sample holds a few counts of this clone. The chain combines TRBV9 with TRBJ1-6, with unresolved D. Trimming pared 0 bases from V and 7 bases from J, leaving 11 bases between. Per germline, CDR1 SGDLS and CDR2 YYNGEE. CDR3 length equals 15 residues. This CDR3 is CASSVGGISNSPLHF. For the CDR3, the DNA is TGTGCCAGCAGCGTAGGAGGGATTTCCAATTCACCCCTCCACTTT.

This clone was counted a few times. V is TRBV5-1 and J is TRBJ2-5, with D possibly matching TRBD1 (6 bases). The CDR3 totals 14 residues. The germline CDR1 and CDR2 sequences are SGHRS and YFSETQ. Trimming cost V 2 bases and J 1 base, with 9 bases left between them. For the CDR3, the DNA is TGCGCCAGCAGCTTTCAGGGGACCCAAGAGACCCAGTACTTC. As protein: CASSFQGTQETQYF.

The chain joins TRBV30 to TRBJ1-5; no clear D gene. Germline V lookup: CDR1 GTSNPN, CDR2 SVGIG (reference sequence). V shed 0 bases and J shed 0 bases, with 9 bases lying between them. The CDR3 spans 15 residues. CDR3 protein: CAWSVGRNSNQPQHF. CDR3 in DNA: TGTGCCTGGAGTGTAGGTCGGAATAGCAATCAGCCCCAGCATTTT.

The chain uses TRBV2 and TRBJ2-1; no reliable D call. Trimming cost V 4 bases and J 1 base, with 17 bases left between them. CDR1 SNHLY and CDR2 FYNNEI come from the germline V gene. This CDR3 contains 17 residues. CDR3 region: CASSGLGKVYSYNEQFF. The CDR3 nucleotides are TGTGCCAGCAGTGGCCTGGGTAAGGTATATTCCTACAATGAGCAGTTCTTC.

This clone has a handful of counts. The chain carries TRBV11-2 and TRBJ2-2; TRBD2 agrees at 7 bases. Germline V gives CDR1 SGHAT, CDR2 FQNNGV. With V trimmed by 3 bases and J by 4 bases, 8 bases remained unmatched. The CDR3 runs to 16 residues. The CDR3 coding sequence is TGTGCCAGCAGCTTCCCCTCTGGGGGGGGCACCGGGGAGCTGTTTTTT. Encoded protein: CASSFPSGGGTGELFF.

In its sample, this clone was seen a few times. The V call is TRBV6-4, the J call TRBJ1-1; a weak D match, TRBD1 (5 bases). Looked up from germline, CDR1 is MRHNA and CDR2 is SNTAGT. The length of the CDR3 is 12 residues. Deletions cut 2 bases from V and 10 bases from J, with 11 bases between. The CDR3 here is CASSDPPGRAFF. CDR3 in DNA: TGTGCCAGCAGTGACCCACCAGGGCGAGCTTTCTTT.

The chain carries TRBV6-5 and TRBJ1-1; D ambiguous. CDR3 length: 15 amino acids. V gave up 0 bases and J gave up 1 base, with 9 bases separating them. CDR1 and CDR2 (germline): MNHEY, SVGAGI. The CDR3 DNA reads TGTGCCAGCAGTTACTCCGGGAGGGCGAACACTGAAGCTTTCTTT. Its protein product is CASSYSGRANTEAFF.

This clone came up a few times. The chain has TRBV6-5 and TRBJ1-3, with 7 bases identical to TRBD1. The J segment lost 0 bases and the V segment lost 1 base, leaving 3 bases of the junction unmatched. Germline values: CDR1 MNHEY, CDR2 SVGAGI. The CDR3 covers 16 residues. CDR3 in DNA: TGTGCCAGCAGTTACTGGGGACAGAGCTCTGGAAACACCATATATTTT. It yields the protein CASSYWGQSSGNTIYF.

This clone was observed at least ten times. The chain has TRBV14 and TRBJ1-2; a possible D gene is TRBD1 (6 bases). This CDR3 region has 13 residues. The V and J ends lost 4 bases and 5 bases respectively, with 11 bases between them. Germline V gene data show CDR1 as SGHDN and CDR2 as FVKESK. Here the CDR3 DNA reads TGTGCCAGCAGCCCTGACAGGACATATGGCTACACCTTC. This sequence encodes CASSPDRTYGYTF.

The rearrangement joins TRBV11-2 to TRBJ2-2; D ambiguous. The germline V gene encodes CDR1 SGHAT and CDR2 FQNNGV. The germline V and J ends were trimmed by 1 base and 4 bases, with 7 bases remaining between them. The CDR3 has 14 residues. As DNA, the CDR3 is TGTGCCAGCAGCTTAGGACACGCCACCGGGGAGCTGTTTTTT. It specifies CASSLGHATGELFF.

This clone came up a few times. The rearrangement uses TRBV2 and TRBJ2-1; TRBD1 might be the D (5 bases). This CDR3 has 14 amino acids. Between the trimmed V and J ends, which lost 1 base and 5 bases, there was a span of 9 bases. The germline CDR1 and CDR2 sequences are SNHLY and FYNNEI. CDR3 DNA sequence: TGTGCCAGCAGTGAAGGACAGATCCACAATGAGCAGTTCTTC. Protein sequence: CASSEGQIHNEQFF.

This clone has just a few counts. The CDR3 nucleotides are TGTGCCAGTAGAGTTCGTGGCAGTCAAGAGACCCAGTACTTC. It translates to CASRVRGSQETQYF. The chain is built from TRBV19 and TRBJ2-5; D remains unclear. CDR1 and CDR2 (germline): LNHDA, SQIVND (reference sequence). The CDR3 consists of 14 residues. With 6 bases removed from V and 2 bases from J, the gap between germline ends came to 13 bases.

This clone was recorded many times. The chain has TRBV7-8 and TRBJ2-1; TRBD2 is a possible D gene (6 bases). The CDR3 totals 17 residues. The germline CDR1 and CDR2 sequences are SGHVS and FQNEAQ. The V and J ends lost 6 bases and 2 bases respectively, with 20 bases between them. CDR3 region: CASSPPLRTNPYNEQFF. DNA for the CDR3: TGTGCCAGCAGTCCCCCCCTGCGGACTAACCCCTACAATGAGCAGTTCTTC.

This clone was seen a single time. The chain couples TRBV6-5 to TRBJ2-5, with 9 bases identical to TRBD2. V shed 7 bases, J shed 10 bases, and the junction held 10 bases outside the gene matches. Germline values: CDR1 MNHEY, CDR2 SVGAGI. The CDR3 contains 13 residues. CDR3: CASTRRGGRNQYF. The CDR3 DNA reads as TGTGCCAGCACCCGGCGGGGGGGGAGGAACCAGTACTTC.